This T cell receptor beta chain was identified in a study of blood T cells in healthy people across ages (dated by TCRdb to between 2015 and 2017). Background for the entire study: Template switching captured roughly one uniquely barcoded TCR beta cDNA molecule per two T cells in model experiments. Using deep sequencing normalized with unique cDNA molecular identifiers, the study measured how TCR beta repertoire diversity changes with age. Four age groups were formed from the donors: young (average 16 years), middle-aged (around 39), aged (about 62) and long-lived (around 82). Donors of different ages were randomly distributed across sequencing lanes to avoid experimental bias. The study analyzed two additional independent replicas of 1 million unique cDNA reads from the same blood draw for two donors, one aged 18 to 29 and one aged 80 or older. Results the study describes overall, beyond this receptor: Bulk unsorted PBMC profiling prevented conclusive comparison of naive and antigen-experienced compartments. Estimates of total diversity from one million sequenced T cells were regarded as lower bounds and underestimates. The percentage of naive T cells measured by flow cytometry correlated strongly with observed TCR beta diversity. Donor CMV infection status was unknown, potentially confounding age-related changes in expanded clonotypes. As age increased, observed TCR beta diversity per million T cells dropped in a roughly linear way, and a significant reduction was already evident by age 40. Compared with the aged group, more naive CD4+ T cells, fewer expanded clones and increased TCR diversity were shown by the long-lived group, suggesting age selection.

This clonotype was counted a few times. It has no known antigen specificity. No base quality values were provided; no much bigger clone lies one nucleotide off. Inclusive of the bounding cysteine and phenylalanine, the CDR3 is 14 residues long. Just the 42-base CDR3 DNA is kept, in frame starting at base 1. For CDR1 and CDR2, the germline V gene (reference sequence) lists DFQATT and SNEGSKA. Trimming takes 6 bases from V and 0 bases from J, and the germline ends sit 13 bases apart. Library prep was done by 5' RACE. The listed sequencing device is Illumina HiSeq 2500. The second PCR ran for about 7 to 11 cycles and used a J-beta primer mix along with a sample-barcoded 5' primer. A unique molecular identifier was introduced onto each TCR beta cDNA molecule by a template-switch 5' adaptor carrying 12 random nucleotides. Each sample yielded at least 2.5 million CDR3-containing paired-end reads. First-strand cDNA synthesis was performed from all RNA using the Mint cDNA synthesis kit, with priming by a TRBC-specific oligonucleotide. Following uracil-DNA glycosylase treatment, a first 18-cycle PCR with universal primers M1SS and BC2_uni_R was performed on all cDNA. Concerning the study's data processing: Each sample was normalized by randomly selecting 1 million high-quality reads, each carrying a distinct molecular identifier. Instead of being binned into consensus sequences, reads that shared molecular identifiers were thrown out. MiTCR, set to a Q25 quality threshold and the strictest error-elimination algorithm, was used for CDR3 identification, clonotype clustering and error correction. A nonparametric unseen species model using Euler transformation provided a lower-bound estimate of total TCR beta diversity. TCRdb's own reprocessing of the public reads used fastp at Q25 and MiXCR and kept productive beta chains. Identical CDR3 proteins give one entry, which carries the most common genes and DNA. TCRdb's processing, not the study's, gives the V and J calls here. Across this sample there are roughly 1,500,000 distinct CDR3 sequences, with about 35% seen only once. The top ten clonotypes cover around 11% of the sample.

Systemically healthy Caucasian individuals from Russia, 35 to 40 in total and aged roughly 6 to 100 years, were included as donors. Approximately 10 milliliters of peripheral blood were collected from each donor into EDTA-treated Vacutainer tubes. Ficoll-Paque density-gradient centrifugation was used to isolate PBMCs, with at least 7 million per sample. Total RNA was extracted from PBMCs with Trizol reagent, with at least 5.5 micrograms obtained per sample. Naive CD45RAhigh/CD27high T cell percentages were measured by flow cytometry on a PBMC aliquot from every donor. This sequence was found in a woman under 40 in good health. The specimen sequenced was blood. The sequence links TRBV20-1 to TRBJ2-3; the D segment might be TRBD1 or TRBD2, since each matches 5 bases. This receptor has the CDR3 CSAPWGYSTDTQYF. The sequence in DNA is TGCAGTGCACCCTGGGGGTACAGCACAGATACGCAGTATTTT.